This entry is about one TCR beta chain. Its specificity is not known. The record originates from a study of OX40 agonist ivuxolimab in advanced cancers. Study-wide context: It was permissible to have had prior anti-PD-1, anti-PD-L1 or anti-CTLA-4 therapy, and around 43% had some. Partial responses were achieved by three patients: one hepatocellular carcinoma, two cutaneous melanoma. Study results and caveats: Clonal expansion by week 6 occurred in CD4+ and CD8+ blood T cells (at 0.1 to 3.0 mg/kg).

CDR1 SGHRS and CDR2 YFSETQ come from the germline V gene. This CDR3 contains 13 residues. Trimming removed 7 bases from V and 2 bases from J; junction bases left unmatched: 6. Some clones are missing from TCRdb's copy, which holds only in-frame ones; the method was immunoSEQ multiplex PCR. Of approximately 80,000 clones in the sample, 75% to 95% are singletons; the top ten hold approximately 0.39%. The sample was CD4+ or CD8+ T cells sorted from blood, taken in a trial of the OX40 agonist ivuxolimab. The receptor was derived from an adult with an advanced solid tumor such as melanoma, head and neck, liver or kidney cancer. The V gene is TRBV5-1, the J gene TRBJ2-7; 7 positions agree with TRBD2. CDR3 nucleotides: TGCGCCAGCGGGGCAGCGGGACCCTACGAGCAGTACTTC. This gives the protein CASGAAGPYEQYF.